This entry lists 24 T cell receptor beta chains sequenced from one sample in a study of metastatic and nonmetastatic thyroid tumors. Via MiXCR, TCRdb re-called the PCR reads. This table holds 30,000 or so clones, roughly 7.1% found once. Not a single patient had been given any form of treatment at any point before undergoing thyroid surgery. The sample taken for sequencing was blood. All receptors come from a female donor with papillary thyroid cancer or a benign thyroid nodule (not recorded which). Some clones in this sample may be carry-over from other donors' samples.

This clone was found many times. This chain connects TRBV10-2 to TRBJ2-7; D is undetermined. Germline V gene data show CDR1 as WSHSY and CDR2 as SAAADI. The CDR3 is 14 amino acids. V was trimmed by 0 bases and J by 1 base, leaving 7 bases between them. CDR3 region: CASSESSASYEQYF. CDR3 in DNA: TGCGCCAGCAGTGAGTCGTCGGCTTCCTACGAGCAGTACTTC.

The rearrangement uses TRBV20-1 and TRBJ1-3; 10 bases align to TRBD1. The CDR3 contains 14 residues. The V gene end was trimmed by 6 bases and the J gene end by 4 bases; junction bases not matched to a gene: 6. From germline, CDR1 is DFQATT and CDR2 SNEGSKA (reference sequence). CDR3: CSALGQGVGNTIYF. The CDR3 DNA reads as TGCAGTGCCTTAGGACAGGGGGTCGGAAACACCATATATTTT.

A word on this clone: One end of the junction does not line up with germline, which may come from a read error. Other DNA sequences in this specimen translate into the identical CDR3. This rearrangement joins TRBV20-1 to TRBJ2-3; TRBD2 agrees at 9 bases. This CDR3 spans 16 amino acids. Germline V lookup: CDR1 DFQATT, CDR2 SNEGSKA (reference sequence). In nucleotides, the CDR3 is TGCAGTGCTAGAGATGTTGCTAGCGGGGTTGTAGATACACAGTATTTT. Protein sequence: CSARDVASGVVDTQYF.

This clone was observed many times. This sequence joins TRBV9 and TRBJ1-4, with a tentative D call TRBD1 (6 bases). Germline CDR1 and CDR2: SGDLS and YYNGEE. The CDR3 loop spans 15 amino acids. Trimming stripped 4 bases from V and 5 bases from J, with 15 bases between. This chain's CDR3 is CASSPTGTQNEKLFF. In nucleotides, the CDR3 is TGTGCCAGCAGCCCTACAGGGACCCAAAATGAAAAACTGTTTTTT.

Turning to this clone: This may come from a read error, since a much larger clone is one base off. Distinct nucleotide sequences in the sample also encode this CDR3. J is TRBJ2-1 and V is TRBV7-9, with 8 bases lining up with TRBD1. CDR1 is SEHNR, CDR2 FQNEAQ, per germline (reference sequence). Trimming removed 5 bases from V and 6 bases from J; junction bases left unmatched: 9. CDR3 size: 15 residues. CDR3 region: CASSPTGTGGNEQFF. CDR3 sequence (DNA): TGTGCCAGCAGCCCCACTGGTACAGGGGGCAATGAGCAGTTCTTC.

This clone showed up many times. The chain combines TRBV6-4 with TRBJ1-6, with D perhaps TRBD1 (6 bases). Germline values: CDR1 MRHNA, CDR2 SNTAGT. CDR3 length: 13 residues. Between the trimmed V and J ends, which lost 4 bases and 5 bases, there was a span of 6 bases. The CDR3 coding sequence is TGTGCCAGCAGTGGGACAGATAATTCACCCCTCCACTTT. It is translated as CASSGTDNSPLHF.

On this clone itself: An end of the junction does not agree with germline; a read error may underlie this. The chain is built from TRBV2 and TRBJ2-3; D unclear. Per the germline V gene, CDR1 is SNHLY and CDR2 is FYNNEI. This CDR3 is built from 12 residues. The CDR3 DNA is TGTGCCGGCAGTCTGACCGCAGATACGCAGTATTTT. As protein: CAGSLTADTQYF.

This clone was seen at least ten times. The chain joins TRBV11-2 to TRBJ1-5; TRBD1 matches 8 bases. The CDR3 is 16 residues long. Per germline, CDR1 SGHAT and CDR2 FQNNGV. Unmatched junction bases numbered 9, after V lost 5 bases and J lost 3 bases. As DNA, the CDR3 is TGTGCCAGCAGCCCCCCAACAGGGGGGTACAATCAGCCCCAGCATTTT. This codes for CASSPPTGGYNQPQHF.

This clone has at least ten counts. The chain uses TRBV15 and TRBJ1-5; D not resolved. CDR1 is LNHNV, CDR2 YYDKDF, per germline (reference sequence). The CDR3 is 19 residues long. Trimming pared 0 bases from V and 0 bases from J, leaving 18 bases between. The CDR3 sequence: CATSRDPVWARDSNQPQHF. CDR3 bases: TGTGCCACCAGCAGAGATCCGGTTTGGGCTAGGGATAGCAATCAGCCCCAGCATTTT.

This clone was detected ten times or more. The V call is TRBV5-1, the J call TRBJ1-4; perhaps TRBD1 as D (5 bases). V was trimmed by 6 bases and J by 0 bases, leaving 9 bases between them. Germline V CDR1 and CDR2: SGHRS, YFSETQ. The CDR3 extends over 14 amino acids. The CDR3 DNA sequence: TGCGCCAGCACTCCAGGGACAACTAATGAAAAACTGTTTTTT. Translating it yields CASTPGTTNEKLFF.

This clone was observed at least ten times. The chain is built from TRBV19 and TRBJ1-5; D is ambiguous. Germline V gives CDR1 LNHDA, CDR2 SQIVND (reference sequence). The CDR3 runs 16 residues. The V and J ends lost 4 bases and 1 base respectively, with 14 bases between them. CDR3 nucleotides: TGTGCCAGTAGTAGGCCCTCCCGTCGGAGCAATCAGCCCCAGCATTTT. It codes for CASSRPSRRSNQPQHF. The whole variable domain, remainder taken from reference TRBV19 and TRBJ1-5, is DGGITQSPKYLFRKEGQNVTLSCEQNLNHDAMYWYRQDPGQGLRLIYYSQIVNDFQKGDIAEGYSVSREKKESFPLTVTSAQKNPTAFYLCASSRPSRRSNQPQHFGDGTRLSIL.

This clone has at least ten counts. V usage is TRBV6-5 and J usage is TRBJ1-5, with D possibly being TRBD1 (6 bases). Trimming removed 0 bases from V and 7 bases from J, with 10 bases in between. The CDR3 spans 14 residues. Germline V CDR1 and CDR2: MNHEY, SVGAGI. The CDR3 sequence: CASSYSIGGQPQHF. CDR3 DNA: TGTGCCAGCAGTTACTCGATTGGGGGCCAGCCCCAGCATTTT.

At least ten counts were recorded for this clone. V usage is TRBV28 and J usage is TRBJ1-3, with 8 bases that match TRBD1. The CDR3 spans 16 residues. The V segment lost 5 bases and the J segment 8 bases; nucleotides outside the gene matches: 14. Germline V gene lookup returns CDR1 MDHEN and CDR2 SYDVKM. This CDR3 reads CASSDPTLDRADTIYF. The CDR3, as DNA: TGTGCCAGCAGTGATCCGACCCTGGACAGGGCGGACACCATATATTTT.

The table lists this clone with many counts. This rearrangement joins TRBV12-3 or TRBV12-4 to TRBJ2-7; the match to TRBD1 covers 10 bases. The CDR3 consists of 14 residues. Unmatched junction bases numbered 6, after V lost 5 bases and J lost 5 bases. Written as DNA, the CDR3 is TGTGCCAGCAGTAGCCTGGGACAGGGGAACGAGCAGTACTTC. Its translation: CASSSLGQGNEQYF.

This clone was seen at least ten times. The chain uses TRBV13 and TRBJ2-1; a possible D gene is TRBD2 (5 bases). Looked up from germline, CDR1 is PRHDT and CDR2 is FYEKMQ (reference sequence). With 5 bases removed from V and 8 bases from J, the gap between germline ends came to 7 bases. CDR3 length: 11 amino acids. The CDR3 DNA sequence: TGTGCCAGCAGCACTAGTTATGAGCAGTTCTTC. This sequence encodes CASSTSYEQFF.

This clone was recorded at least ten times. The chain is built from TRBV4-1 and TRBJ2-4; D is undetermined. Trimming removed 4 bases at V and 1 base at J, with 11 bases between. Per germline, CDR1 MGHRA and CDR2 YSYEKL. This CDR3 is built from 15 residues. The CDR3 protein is CASSPGFSAKNIQYF. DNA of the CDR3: TGCGCCAGCAGCCCGGGCTTCTCGGCCAAAAACATTCAGTACTTC.

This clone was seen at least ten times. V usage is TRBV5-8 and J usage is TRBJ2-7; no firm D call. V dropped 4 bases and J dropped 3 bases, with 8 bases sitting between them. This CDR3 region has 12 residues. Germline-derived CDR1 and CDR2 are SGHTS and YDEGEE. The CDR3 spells CASSAQHYEQYF. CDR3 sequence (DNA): TGTGCCAGCAGCGCGCAGCACTACGAGCAGTACTTC.

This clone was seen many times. CDR3 coding DNA: TGTGCCAGCAGTCCTGGGACAGGGGGAGGGCAGCCCCAGCATTTT. It codes for CASSPGTGGGQPQHF. This sequence joins TRBV6-4 and TRBJ1-5, with 11 bases lining up with TRBD1. CDR3 length equals 15 residues. J was trimmed by 7 bases and V by 5 bases; bases with no gene match: 7. The germline gives CDR1 MRHNA, CDR2 SNTAGT.

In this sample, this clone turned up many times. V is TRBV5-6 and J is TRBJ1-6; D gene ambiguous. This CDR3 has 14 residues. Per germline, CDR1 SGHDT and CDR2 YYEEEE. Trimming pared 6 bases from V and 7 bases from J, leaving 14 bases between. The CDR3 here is CASNRRAQNSPLHF. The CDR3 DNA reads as TGTGCCAGCAACCGGCGGGCGCAGAATTCACCCCTCCACTTT.

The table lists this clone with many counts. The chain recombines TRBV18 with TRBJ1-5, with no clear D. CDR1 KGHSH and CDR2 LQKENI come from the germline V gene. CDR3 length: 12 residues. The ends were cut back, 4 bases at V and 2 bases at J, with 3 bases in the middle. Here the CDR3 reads CASSLGNQPQHF. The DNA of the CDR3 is TGTGCCAGCTCACTGGGCAATCAGCCCCAGCATTTT.

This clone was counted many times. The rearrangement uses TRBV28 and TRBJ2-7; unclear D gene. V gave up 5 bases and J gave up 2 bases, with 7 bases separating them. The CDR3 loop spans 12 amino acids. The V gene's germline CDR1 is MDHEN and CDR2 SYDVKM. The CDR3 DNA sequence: TGTGCCAGCAGTGCGGCGACCTACGAGCAGTACTTC. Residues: CASSAATYEQYF.

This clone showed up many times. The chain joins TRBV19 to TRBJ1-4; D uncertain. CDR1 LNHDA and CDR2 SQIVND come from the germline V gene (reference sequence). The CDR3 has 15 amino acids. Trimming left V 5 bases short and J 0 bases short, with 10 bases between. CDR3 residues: CASSPLLSTNEKLFF. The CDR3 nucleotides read TGTGCCAGTAGTCCCCTACTCTCAACTAATGAAAAACTGTTTTTT.

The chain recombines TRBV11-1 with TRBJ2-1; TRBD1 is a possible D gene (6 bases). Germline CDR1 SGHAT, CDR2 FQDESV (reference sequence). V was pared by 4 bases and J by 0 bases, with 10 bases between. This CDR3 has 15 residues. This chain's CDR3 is CASSYRDISYNEQFF. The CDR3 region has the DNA TGTGCCAGCAGCTACCGGGACATCTCCTACAATGAGCAGTTCTTC.

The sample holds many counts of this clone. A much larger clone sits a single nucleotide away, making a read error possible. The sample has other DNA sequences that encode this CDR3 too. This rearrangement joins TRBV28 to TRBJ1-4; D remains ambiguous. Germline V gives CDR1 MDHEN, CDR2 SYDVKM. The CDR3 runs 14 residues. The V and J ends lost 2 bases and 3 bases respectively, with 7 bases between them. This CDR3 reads CASSLRLSNEKLFF. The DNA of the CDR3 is TGTGCCAGCAGTTTAAGGCTATCTAATGAAAAACTGTTTTTT. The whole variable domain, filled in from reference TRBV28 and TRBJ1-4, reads DVKVTQSSRYLVKRTGEKVFLECVQDMDHENMFWYRQDPGLGLRLIYFSYDVKMKEKGDIPEGYSVSREKKERFSLILESASTNQTSMYLCASSLRLSNEKLFFGSGTQLSVL.